The entry below describes one T cell receptor beta chain. No antigen is known for it. A read error may account for a junction end that differs from germline. The data stem from a study of shared clonotypes between healthy human individuals. Study information: Three plates each covered CD4 naive and memory; CD8 naive two, CD8 memory one. Points from the study as a whole: Approximately 5.3% was the fraction of naive CD4 clonotypes found shared across a few donors. Some clonotypes were shared by all four sorted-subset donors, while others were not shared. The non-shared ones had lower generation probabilities than the shared ones.

TCRdb's copy holds only in-frame clones and misses some; the assay was immunoSEQ multiplex PCR. The sample holds roughly 1,500,000 clones, 95% to 99% seen once. The germline gives CDR1 LNHNV, CDR2 YYDKDF (reference sequence). The CDR3 spans 13 residues. Source material: naive CD4+ T cells sorted from blood. Subset in this sample: CD45RA+ positively selected. This TCR came from a man aged 30 to 39 in good health. V and J are TRBV15 and TRBJ2-7; no clear D. As DNA, the CDR3 is TGTGCCACCAGCAGGCCGGGCTCCCACGAGCAGTACTTC. The encoded protein is CATSRPGSHEQYF.